Sequencing of this T cell receptor (beta chain) was carried out in a study of Ad26.COV2.S vaccination and SARS-CoV-2 variants. Study-level information: Intramuscular Ad26.COV2.S at 5x10^10 or 1x10^11 viral particles. The study, taken as a whole, reports: Ad26.COV2.S recipients had broader spike-specific TCRs (P = 0.0014). Total T cell responses may have been underestimated by the TCR breadth and depth analyses.

A word on this clone: Its antigen remains unknown.

The table came from immunoSEQ multiplex PCR; TCRdb's copy has only in-frame clones and leaves some out. The repertoire consists of hundreds of thousands of clones, with around 88% occurring once and the leading ten covering roughly a tenth. Sample treatment: roughly 18 received Ad26.COV2.S at low or high dose, single or two shots; roughly five received placebo; per-sample allocation not given. Day 63 following the first vaccine or placebo injection was when the samples were taken. SARS-CoV-2 spike from the Wuhan strain was encoded by the vaccine, an Ad26 vector. The TCR originated in a person between 18 and 65 years old who received the Ad26.COV2.S COVID-19 vaccine or a placebo. Sample: peripheral blood, taken in a trial of Ad26.COV2.S vaccine versus placebo.

As DNA, the CDR3 is TGTGCCAGCGAGACCCCTCTTCGACTAGCGGAGGGGAATGAGCAGTTCTTC. This gives the protein CASETPLRLAEGNEQFF. This chain joins TRBV7-2 and TRBJ2-1, with 9 bases fitting TRBD2. The J segment lost 7 bases and the V segment lost 8 bases, leaving 18 bases of the junction unmatched. CDR1 and CDR2 (germline): SGHTA, FQGNSA. The CDR3 loop spans 17 amino acids.